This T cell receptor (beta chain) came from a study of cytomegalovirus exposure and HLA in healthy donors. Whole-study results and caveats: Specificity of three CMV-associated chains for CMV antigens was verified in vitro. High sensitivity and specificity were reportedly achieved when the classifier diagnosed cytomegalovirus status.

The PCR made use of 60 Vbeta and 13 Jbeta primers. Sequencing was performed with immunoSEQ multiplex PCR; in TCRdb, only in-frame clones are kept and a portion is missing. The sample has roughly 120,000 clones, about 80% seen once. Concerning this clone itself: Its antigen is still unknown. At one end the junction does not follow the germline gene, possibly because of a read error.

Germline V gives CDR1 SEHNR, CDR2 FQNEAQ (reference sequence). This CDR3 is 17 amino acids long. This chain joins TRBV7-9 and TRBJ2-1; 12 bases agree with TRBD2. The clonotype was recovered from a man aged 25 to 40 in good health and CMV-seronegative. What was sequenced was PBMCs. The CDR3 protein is CASSLAGGPFSYNEQFF. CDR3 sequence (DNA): TGTGCCAGCAGCCTAGCGGGAGGGCCATTCTCCTACAATGAGCAGTTCTTC.